This TCR beta chain is drawn from a study of beta chain features in type 1 diabetes. Study-level findings and limits: Fewer junction insertions and more nucleotide deletions appeared in type 1 diabetes patients. Type 1 diabetes patients showed a moderate but significant shortening of TCRB CDR3s in all four CD4+ subsets.

The purity of all sorted populations exceeded 95%. In its sample, this clone was seen a few times. Its specificity is not known. The CDR3 length is 16 residues. V was trimmed by 9 bases and J by 8 bases, leaving 25 bases between them. Germline V CDR1 and CDR2: SNHLY, FYNNEI. TCRB transcripts that were expressed got sequenced, as all of the isolated RNA had been reverse transcribed. Libraries were prepared by immunoSEQ multiplex PCR; TCRdb keeps only in-frame clonotypes and omits some of them. This table has some 220,000 clones, approximately 11% appearing once. The sample taken for sequencing was central memory CD4+ T cells from blood. The chain is built from TRBV2 and TRBJ1-4; D is uncertain. This TCR was sampled from a man between 18 and 35 years old in good health. CDR3 DNA sequence: TGTGCCAGAATAACCCAACCTGGCGCTTTGAGGGAAAAACTGTTTTTT. As protein: CARITQPGALREKLFF.